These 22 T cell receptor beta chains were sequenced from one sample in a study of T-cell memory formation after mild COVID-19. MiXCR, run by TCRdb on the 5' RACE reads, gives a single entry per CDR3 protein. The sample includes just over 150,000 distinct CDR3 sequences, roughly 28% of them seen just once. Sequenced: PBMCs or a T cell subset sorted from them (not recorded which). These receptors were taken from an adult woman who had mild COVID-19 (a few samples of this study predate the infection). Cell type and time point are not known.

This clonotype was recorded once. The DNA for the CDR3 is TGTGCCAGCAGTGAACAGTCTTCCTACGAGCAGTACTTC. This translates into CASSEQSSYEQYF. This chain uses TRBV6-1 with TRBJ2-7, with D unclear. The CDR3 has 13 amino acids. Germline lookup yields CDR1 MNHNS and CDR2 SASEGT. The V gene lost 2 bases and the J gene lost 1 base, with 6 bases spanning the gap.

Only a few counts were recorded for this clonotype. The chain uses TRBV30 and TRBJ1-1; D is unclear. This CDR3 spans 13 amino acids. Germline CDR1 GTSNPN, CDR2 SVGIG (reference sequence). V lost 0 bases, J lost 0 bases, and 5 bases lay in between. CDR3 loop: CAWSVQLNTEAFF. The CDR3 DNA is TGTGCCTGGAGTGTACAGTTGAACACTGAAGCTTTCTTT.

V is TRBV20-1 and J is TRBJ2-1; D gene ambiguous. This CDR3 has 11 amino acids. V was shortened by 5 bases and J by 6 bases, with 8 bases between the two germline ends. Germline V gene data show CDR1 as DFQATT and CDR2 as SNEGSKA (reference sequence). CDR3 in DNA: TGCAGTGCTCTCAGTTCCAATGAGCAGTTCTTC. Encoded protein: CSALSSNEQFF.

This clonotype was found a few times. CDR3: CASSQGQGAGNTIYF. The CDR3 region has the DNA TGTGCCAGCAGCCAAGGCCAGGGGGCTGGAAACACCATATATTTT. V usage is TRBV3-1 and J usage is TRBJ1-3; 7 bases are a match to TRBD1. The CDR3 is made up of 15 amino acids. Germline CDR1 is LGHDT and CDR2 is YNNKEL (reference sequence). V trimming: 1 base; J trimming: 2 bases; junction bases outside the gene matches: 2.

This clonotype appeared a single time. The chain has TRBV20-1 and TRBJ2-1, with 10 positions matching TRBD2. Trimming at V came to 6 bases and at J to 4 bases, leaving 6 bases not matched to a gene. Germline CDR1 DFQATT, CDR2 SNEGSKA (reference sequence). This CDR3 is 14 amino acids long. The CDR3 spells CSARGLADYNEQFF. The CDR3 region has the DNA TGCAGTGCCCGAGGACTAGCGGATTACAATGAGCAGTTCTTC.

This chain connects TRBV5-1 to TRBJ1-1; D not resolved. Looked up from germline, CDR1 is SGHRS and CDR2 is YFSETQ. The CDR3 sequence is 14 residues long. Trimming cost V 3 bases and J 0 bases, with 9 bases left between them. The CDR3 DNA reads TGCGCCAGCAGCTCCGGGAGCATGAACACTGAAGCTTTCTTT. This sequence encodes CASSSGSMNTEAFF.

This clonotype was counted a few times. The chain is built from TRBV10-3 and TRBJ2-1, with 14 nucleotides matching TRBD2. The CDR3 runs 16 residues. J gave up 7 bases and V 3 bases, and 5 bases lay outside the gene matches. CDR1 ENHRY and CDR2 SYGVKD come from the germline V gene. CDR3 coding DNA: TGTGCCATCAGTGAATCCGGGACTAGCGGGAGAAATGAGCAGTTCTTC. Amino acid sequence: CAISESGTSGRNEQFF.

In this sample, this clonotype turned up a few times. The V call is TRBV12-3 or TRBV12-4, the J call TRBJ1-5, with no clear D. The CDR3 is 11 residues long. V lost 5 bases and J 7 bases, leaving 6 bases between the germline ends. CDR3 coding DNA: TGTGCCAGCAGTCGATCCCAGCCCCAGCATTTT. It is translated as CASSRSQPQHF.

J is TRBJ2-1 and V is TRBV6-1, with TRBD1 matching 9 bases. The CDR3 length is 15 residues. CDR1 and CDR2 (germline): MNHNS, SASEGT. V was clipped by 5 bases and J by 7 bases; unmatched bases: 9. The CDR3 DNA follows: TGTGCCAGCAGTTCCGGGACAGGGTCCTCTAATGAGCAGTTCTTC. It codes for CASSSGTGSSNEQFF.

CDR3 DNA: TGTGCCATCAGTGAGTCGATGGGTGGGCGCGGCATGAACACTGAAGCTTTCTTT. Its protein is CAISESMGGRGMNTEAFF. The rearrangement uses TRBV10-3 and TRBJ1-1; D ambiguous. Looked up from germline, CDR1 is ENHRY and CDR2 is SYGVKD. The V and J ends lost 0 bases and 0 bases respectively, with 17 bases between them. This CDR3 region has 18 residues.

In DNA form, the CDR3 reads TGCGCCAGCAGCCAGGCCTCCGGGGATACGCAGTATTTT. It encodes CASSQASGDTQYF. V is TRBV4-1 and J is TRBJ2-3, with unresolved D. Germline CDR1 reads MGHRA; CDR2 reads YSYEKL. This CDR3 has 13 amino acids. V was cut by 3 bases and J by 6 bases, with 10 bases left in between.

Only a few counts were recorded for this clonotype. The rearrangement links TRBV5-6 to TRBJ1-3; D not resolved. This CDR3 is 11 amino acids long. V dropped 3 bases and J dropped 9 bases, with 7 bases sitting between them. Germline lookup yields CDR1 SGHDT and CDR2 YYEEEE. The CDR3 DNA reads TGTGCCAGCAGCTCCTGGGGCACCATATATTTT. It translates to CASSSWGTIYF.

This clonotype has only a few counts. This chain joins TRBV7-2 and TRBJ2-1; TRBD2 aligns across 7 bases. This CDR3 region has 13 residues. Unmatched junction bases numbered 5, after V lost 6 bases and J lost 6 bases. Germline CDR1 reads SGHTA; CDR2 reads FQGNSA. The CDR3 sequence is CASRGGTTNEQFF. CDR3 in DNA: TGTGCCAGCAGGGGAGGGACTACCAATGAGCAGTTCTTC.

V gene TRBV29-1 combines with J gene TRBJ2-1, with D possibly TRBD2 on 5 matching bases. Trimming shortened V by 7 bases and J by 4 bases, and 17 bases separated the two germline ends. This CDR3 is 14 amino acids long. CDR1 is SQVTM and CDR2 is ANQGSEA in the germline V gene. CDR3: CSAPKLRGYNEQFF. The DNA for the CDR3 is TGCAGCGCCCCGAAACTCCGGGGTTACAATGAGCAGTTCTTC.

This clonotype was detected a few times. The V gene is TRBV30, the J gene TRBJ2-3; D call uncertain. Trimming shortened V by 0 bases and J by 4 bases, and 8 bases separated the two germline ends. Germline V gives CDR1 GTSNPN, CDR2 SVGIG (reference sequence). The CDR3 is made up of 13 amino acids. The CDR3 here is CAWSVKQADTQYF. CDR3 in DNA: TGTGCCTGGAGTGTAAAACAAGCAGATACGCAGTATTTT.

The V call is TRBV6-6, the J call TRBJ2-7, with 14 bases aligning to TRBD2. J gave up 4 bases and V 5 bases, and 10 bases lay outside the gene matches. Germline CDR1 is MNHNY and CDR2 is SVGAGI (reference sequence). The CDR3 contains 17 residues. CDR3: CASSRGTSGSVVYEQYF. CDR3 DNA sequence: TGTGCCAGCAGTAGGGGGACTAGCGGGAGCGTTGTGTACGAGCAGTACTTC.

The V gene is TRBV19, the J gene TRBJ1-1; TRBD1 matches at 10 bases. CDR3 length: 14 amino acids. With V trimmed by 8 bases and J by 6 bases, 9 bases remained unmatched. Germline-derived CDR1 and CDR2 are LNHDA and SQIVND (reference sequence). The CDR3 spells CASLNRDRGSEAFF. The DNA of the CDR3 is TGTGCCAGTCTGAACCGGGACAGGGGATCTGAAGCTTTCTTT.

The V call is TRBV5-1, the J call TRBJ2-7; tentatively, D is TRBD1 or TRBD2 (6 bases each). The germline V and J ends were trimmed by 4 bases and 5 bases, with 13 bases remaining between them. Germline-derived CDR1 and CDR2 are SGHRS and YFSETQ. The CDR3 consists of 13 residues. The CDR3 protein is CASSPQRGDEQYF. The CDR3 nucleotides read TGCGCCAGCAGCCCTCAGAGGGGGGACGAGCAGTACTTC. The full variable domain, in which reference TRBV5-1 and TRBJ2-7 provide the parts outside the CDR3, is KAGVTQTPRYLIKTRGQQVTLSCSPISGHRSVSWYQQTPGQGLQFLFEYFSETQRNKGNFPGRFSGRQFSNSRSEMNVSTLELGDSALYLCASSPQRGDEQYFGPGTRLTVT.

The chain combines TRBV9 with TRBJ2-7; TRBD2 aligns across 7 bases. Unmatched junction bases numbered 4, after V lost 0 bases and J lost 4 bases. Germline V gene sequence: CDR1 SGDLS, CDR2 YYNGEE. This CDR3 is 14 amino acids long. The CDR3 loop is CASSVVGSGYEQYF. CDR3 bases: TGTGCCAGCAGCGTAGTTGGTAGCGGGTACGAGCAGTACTTC.

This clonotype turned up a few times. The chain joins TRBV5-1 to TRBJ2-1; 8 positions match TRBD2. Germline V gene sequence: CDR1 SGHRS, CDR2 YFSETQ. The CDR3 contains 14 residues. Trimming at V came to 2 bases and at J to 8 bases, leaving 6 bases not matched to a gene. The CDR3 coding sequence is TGCGCCAGCAGCTTTGGGCGGGAGGTCGATGAGCAGTTCTTC. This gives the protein CASSFGREVDEQFF.

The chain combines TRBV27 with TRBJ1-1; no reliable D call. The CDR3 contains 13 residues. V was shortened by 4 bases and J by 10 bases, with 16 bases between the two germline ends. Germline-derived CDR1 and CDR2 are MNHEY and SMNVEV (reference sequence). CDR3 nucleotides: TGTGCCAGCAGTTCCCGCCTCGCCGGAGTAGCTTTCTTT. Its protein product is CASSSRLAGVAFF.

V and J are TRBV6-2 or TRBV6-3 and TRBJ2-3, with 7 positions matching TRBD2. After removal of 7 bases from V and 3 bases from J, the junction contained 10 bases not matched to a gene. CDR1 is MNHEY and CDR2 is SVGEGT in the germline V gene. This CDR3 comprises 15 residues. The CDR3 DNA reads TGTGCCAGCACCACGATGGGGGGGATAACAGATACGCAGTATTTT. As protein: CASTTMGGITDTQYF.